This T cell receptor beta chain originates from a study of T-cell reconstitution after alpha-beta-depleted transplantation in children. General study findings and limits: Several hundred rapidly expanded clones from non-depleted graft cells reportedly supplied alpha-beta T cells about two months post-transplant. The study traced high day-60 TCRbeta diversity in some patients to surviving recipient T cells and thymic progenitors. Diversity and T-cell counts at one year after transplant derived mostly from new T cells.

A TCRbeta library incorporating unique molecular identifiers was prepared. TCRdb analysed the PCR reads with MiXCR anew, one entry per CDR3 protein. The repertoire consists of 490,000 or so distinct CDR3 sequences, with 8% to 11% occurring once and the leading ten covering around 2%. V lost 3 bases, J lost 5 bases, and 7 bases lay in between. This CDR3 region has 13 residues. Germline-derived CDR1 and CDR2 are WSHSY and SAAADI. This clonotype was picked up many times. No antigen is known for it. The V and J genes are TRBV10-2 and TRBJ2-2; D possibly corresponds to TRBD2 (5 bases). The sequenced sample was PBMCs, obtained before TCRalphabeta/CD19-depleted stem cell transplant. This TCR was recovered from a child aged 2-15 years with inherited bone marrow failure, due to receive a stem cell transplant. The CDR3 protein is CASSDPGTGELFF. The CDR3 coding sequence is TGCGCCAGCAGTGACCCGGGAACCGGGGAGCTGTTTTTT.